This T cell receptor beta chain was sequenced in a study of cytomegalovirus exposure and HLA in healthy donors. The study ran its PCR with 60 Vbeta and 13 Jbeta primers. Original handling: In a later analysis, of tens of millions of unique beta chains, some 10 million appeared in at least two donors. Clones were read by immunoSEQ multiplex PCR, and TCRdb kept only the in-frame ones, dropping some. The V and J calls and clone size come from that table; D and trimming were worked out from the DNA. The sample lists 150,000 or so clones, roughly 70% occurring once. Points on this clone: Antigen unknown.

Study observations and caveats: Presence/absence analyses treated sequencing depth as roughly uniform across donors. The study recorded 150 to 200 TCR beta chains that were cytomegalovirus-associated.

V lost 4 bases to trimming and J lost 5 bases; unmatched junction nucleotides: 4. CDR1 is LNHDA and CDR2 is SQIVND in the germline V gene (reference sequence). The CDR3 runs to 13 residues. This TCR was sampled from a man aged 30 to 45 in good health and CMV-seronegative. The rearrangement uses TRBV19 and TRBJ1-2; the match to TRBD1 covers 7 bases. The sequencing input was PBMCs. The DNA of the CDR3 is TGTGCCAGTAGTAGAGGACAGGCGTATGGCTACACCTTC. Translation gives CASSRGQAYGYTF.